The 11 T cell receptor beta chains listed next were all sequenced from one sample in a study of T cell changes during pregnancy in multiple sclerosis. Some clones are missing from TCRdb's copy, which holds only in-frame ones; the method was immunoSEQ multiplex PCR. Of 100,000 or so clones listed, around 90% were seen once; the top ten hold around 3.1%. The sample in question was peripheral blood, obtained in the second trimester of pregnancy. The receptors stem from a female donor with multiple sclerosis, enrolled in a pregnancy study.

The chain carries TRBV28 and TRBJ2-7, with D maybe TRBD2 (6 bases). The germline gives CDR1 MDHEN, CDR2 SYDVKM. The CDR3 extends over 15 amino acids. V lost 4 bases and J lost 5, with 18 bases in between. CDR3 DNA sequence: TGTGCCAGCAGTTACCGGGACTTAAAACTTGACGAGCAGTACTTC. This gives the protein CASSYRDLKLDEQYF.

The rearrangement uses TRBV6-5 and TRBJ1-2, with a tentative D call TRBD1 (6 bases). CDR1 and CDR2 from the germline V gene are MNHEY and SVGAGI. The CDR3 length is 14 residues. Trimming took off 2 bases at V and 6 bases at J, with 13 bases between the two ends. The CDR3 reads CASSYTGGPDGYTF. CDR3 DNA sequence: TGTGCCAGCAGTTACACGGGGGGGCCGGATGGCTACACCTTC.

The V and J genes are TRBV19 and TRBJ1-5, with a possible D match to TRBD1 (6 bases). V lost 3 bases to trimming and J lost 5 bases, with 20 bases between them. The CDR3 runs to 17 residues. Germline V gene sequence: CDR1 LNHDA, CDR2 SQIVND (reference sequence). CDR3 in DNA: TGTGCCAGTAGTATGTTTGGACGCTCCGGACAGCATCAGCCCCAGCATTTT. Amino acid sequence: CASSMFGRSGQHQPQHF.

The chain is built from TRBV2 and TRBJ1-5, with 10 bases matching TRBD1. V was pared by 5 bases and J by 0 bases, with 10 bases of the junction left unmatched. This CDR3 is 18 amino acids long. Germline-derived CDR1 and CDR2 are SNHLY and FYNNEI. Written as DNA, the CDR3 is TGTGCCAGCAGTACTGGGACAGGGGCCGGGGGTAGCAATCAGCCCCAGCATTTT. Protein: CASSTGTGAGGSNQPQHF.

V and J are TRBV2 and TRBJ2-2; 7 nucleotides line up with TRBD2. J lost 4 bases, V lost 0 bases, and 14 bases had no gene match. This CDR3 has 19 amino acids. Germline V gene data show CDR1 as SNHLY and CDR2 as FYNNEI. CDR3 protein: CASSEAVYKLTSFTGELFF. As DNA, the CDR3 is TGTGCCAGCAGTGAAGCGGTCTACAAACTGACTAGCTTCACCGGGGAGCTGTTTTTT.

This rearrangement joins TRBV30 to TRBJ2-1, with 8 nucleotides matching TRBD2. CDR3 size: 16 residues. V gave up 3 bases and J gave up 7 bases; unmatched junction bases: 14. Germline CDR1 and CDR2: GTSNPN and SVGIG (reference sequence). In DNA form, the CDR3 reads TGTGCCTGGAGCCCCTTCGACGGGAGGGCCGGGAATGAGCAGTTCTTC. Residues: CAWSPFDGRAGNEQFF.

The rearrangement uses TRBV4-2 and TRBJ1-5, with D maybe TRBD1 (5 bases). Trimming removed 0 bases at V and 9 bases at J, with 12 bases between. The CDR3 is made up of 14 amino acids. CDR1 and CDR2 from the germline V gene are LGHNA and YNFKEQ. The CDR3 sequence: CASSQDIRGGPQHF. CDR3 in DNA: TGTGCCAGCAGCCAAGACATCCGGGGGGGGCCCCAGCATTTT.

Here the CDR3 DNA reads TGTGCCAGCGCGGGGGCCTCCTACAATGAGCAGTTCTTC. This sequence encodes CASAGASYNEQFF. The chain joins TRBV27 to TRBJ2-1, with D possibly matching TRBD2 (7 bases). The CDR3 totals 13 residues. The germline V gene has CDR1 MNHEY and CDR2 SMNVEV (reference sequence). The germline V and J ends were trimmed by 8 bases and 0 bases, with 8 bases remaining between them.

The V and J genes are TRBV21-1 and TRBJ1-5; the table's D call, TRBD1, was not checked against the DNA. TRBV21-1 represents a pseudogene. The CDR3 runs to 15 residues. The CDR3 loop reads CASTIPGTENQPQHF. The CDR3 region has the DNA TGTGCCAGCACCATTCCCGGGACAGAAAATCAGCCCCAGCATTTT.

The chain carries TRBV7-2 and TRBJ2-7; no firm D call. The CDR3 extends over 12 amino acids. Germline CDR1 SGHTA, CDR2 FQGNSA. V was clipped by 5 bases and J by 4 bases, with 9 bases between them. CDR3 residues: CASSLDTYEQYF. Written as DNA, the CDR3 is TGTGCCAGCAGCCTTGACACATACGAGCAGTACTTC.

The chain carries TRBV27 and TRBJ2-3; 7 positions agree with TRBD2. Germline values: CDR1 MNHEY, CDR2 SMNVEV (reference sequence). J lost 0 bases, V lost 5 bases, and 8 bases had no gene match. The CDR3 has 16 amino acids. The CDR3 sequence is CASSLSSGASTDTQYF. The CDR3 coding sequence is TGTGCCAGCAGTCTTTCTAGCGGAGCTAGCACAGATACGCAGTATTTT.